This is a list of T cell receptor beta chains from one sample in a study of cytomegalovirus exposure and HLA in healthy donors. The repertoire was sequenced with immunoSEQ multiplex PCR; TCRdb's copy has only in-frame clones and lacks some. The data show approximately 160,000 clones, with roughly nine tenths seen just once and 3% to 3.5% held by the top ten. Sequencing input: PBMCs. The receptors were gathered from a woman between 18 and 30 years old in good health and CMV-seropositive. CDR3s leave out the opening cysteine and the closing phenylalanine or tryptophan.

>TRBV5-4|TRBJ2-3
ASSLSSGPRTDTQY
>TRBV9|TRBJ1-2
ASTPVVWRGPHLYGYT
>TRBV5-5|TRBJ2-5
ASSFTGSRQETQY
>TRBV9|TRBJ2-1
ASSVASSGSNEQF
>TRBV27|TRBJ2-5
ASSTFTGTLTRETQY
>TRBV30|TRBJ2-7
AAETGGQGLREQY
>TRBV19|TRBJ2-7
ASSPQGDRGPYEQY
>TRBV7-6|TRBJ2-5
ASSSIQETQY
>TRBV5-1|TRBJ2-7
ASSLAQGQREQY
>TRBV18|TRBJ2-7
ASSPPGGLNEQY
>TRBV2|TRBJ2-2
ASSETGEATGELF